A single sample gave rise to the 19 T cell receptor beta chains below, sequenced in a study of sequential checkpoint blockade in melanoma. Treatment noted: randomized to nivolumab then ipilimumab (arm A) or the reverse (arm B). Method: immunoSEQ multiplex PCR; TCRdb's copy keeps in-frame clones and lacks some. The sample lists about 18,000 clones, 26% occurring once. The specimen comprised tumor tissue (inferred from file names), sampled from a patient given nivolumab and ipilimumab in sequence. The receptors were sampled from a human donor with melanoma.

CDR3 in amino acids: CASRRQVIASGSTDTQYF. The CDR3 nucleotides read TGTGCCAGCAGACGTCAGGTGATTGCTAGCGGGAGCACAGATACGCAGTATTTT. The V gene is TRBV28, the J gene TRBJ2-3; the match to TRBD2 covers 8 bases. In germline, CDR1 is MDHEN, CDR2 SYDVKM. There are 18 residues in the CDR3. The V segment lost 6 bases and the J segment 0 bases; nucleotides outside the gene matches: 14.

The rearrangement links TRBV19 to TRBJ2-1; D assignment may be TRBD1 or TRBD2 (5 bases each). V dropped 1 base and J dropped 8 bases, with 18 bases sitting between them. CDR1 LNHDA and CDR2 SQIVND come from the germline V gene (reference sequence). The CDR3 spans 16 residues. DNA of the CDR3: TGTGCCAGTAGTATAGTGTCGGGGCCGAACCGCTATGAGCAGTTCTTC. Translation: CASSIVSGPNRYEQFF.

In nucleotides, the CDR3 is TGCAGCGTTGAAAAAGGGCGGGAGGCCTACAATGAGCAGTTCTTC. Its protein product is CSVEKGREAYNEQFF. The V and J genes are TRBV29-1 and TRBJ2-1; 8 nucleotides align to TRBD2. CDR3 size: 15 residues. Germline loops: CDR1 SQVTM, CDR2 ANQGSEA. Losses at the gene ends were 2 bases for V and 2 bases for J; bases not matched to a gene: 5.

As concerns this clone: The germline gene is not matched at one end of the junction; a read error may be the cause. J is TRBJ2-7 and V is TRBV11-3; 12 nucleotides line up with TRBD1. CDR3 length: 19 amino acids. Germline CDR1 is SGHNT and CDR2 is YENEEA. The CDR3 reads CASSPHVPGQGAGSHEQYF. CDR3 coding DNA: TGTGCTAGCAGCCCCCACGTCCCGGGACAGGGGGCAGGTTCCCACGAGCAGTACTTC.

V and J are TRBV19 and TRBJ2-3; no definite D call. The ends were cut back, 5 bases at V and 3 bases at J, with 15 bases in the middle. CDR3 length: 15 residues. Germline CDR1 reads LNHDA; CDR2 reads SQIVND (reference sequence). CDR3 region: CASSLDLLATDTQYF. The DNA of the CDR3 is TGTGCCAGTAGTTTGGACCTTTTGGCGACAGATACGCAGTATTTT. The complete variable domain, with remaining parts taken from reference TRBV19 and TRBJ2-3, reads DGGITQSPKYLFRKEGQNVTLSCEQNLNHDAMYWYRQDPGQGLRLIYYSQIVNDFQKGDIAEGYSVSREKKESFPLTVTSAQKNPTAFYLCASSLDLLATDTQYFGPGTRLTVL.

This clone was observed many times. V and J are TRBV9 and TRBJ1-5; D ambiguous. V shed 5 bases and J shed 2 bases, with 14 bases lying between them. Germline V gene data show CDR1 as SGDLS and CDR2 as YYNGEE. The CDR3 length is 15 residues. CDR3 amino acids: CASSLAVYGNQPQHF. For the CDR3, the DNA is TGTGCCAGCAGTCTAGCGGTTTATGGCAATCAGCCCCAGCATTTT.

V gene TRBV6-8 combines with J gene TRBJ2-2; perhaps TRBD2 as D (5 bases). V lost 4 bases, J lost 4 bases, and 7 bases lay in between. CDR1 MNHGY and CDR2 SAAAGT come from the germline V gene. The CDR3 is 13 residues long. The CDR3 coding sequence is TGTGCCAGCAGTTGGGCGGGCACCGGGGAGCTGTTTTTT. Its translation is CASSWAGTGELFF.

The sample holds one count of this clone. The chain carries TRBV19 and TRBJ2-1; D may be TRBD2 (5 bases). With 1 base removed from V and 7 bases from J, the gap between germline ends came to 17 bases. The germline V gene has CDR1 LNHDA and CDR2 SQIVND (reference sequence). This CDR3 contains 16 residues. The CDR3 DNA follows: TGTGCCAGTAGTATAGGCACGGGGATAAGTATAAATGAGCAGTTCTTC. It translates to CASSIGTGISINEQFF.

This sequence joins TRBV19 and TRBJ2-3; 8 bases are a match to TRBD2. Germline V gene data show CDR1 as LNHDA and CDR2 as SQIVND (reference sequence). This CDR3 has 14 amino acids. Trimming at V came to 7 bases and at J to 4 bases, leaving 7 bases not matched to a gene. The CDR3 sequence: CASKGGGRSDTQYF. The CDR3 DNA sequence: TGTGCCAGTAAGGGCGGGGGGAGATCAGATACGCAGTATTTT.

This clone has just a few counts. The chain is built from TRBV30 and TRBJ2-7; a weak D match, TRBD1 (6 bases). Between the trimmed V and J ends, which lost 2 bases and 3 bases, there was a span of 11 bases. Germline V CDR1 and CDR2: GTSNPN, SVGIG (reference sequence). This CDR3 comprises 13 residues. The CDR3 reads CAWSLQGLYEQYF. The DNA for the CDR3 is TGTGCCTGGAGTTTACAGGGCCTCTACGAGCAGTACTTC.

In this sample, this clone turned up a few times. V gene TRBV30 combines with J gene TRBJ2-7, with D possibly matching TRBD2 (6 bases). Germline V lookup: CDR1 GTSNPN, CDR2 SVGIG (reference sequence). Trimming shortened V by 7 bases and J by 2 bases, and 15 bases separated the two germline ends. The CDR3 has 13 residues. The chain's CDR3 is CALDGGVTYEQYF. CDR3 coding DNA: TGTGCCTTGGACGGCGGGGTAACCTACGAGCAGTACTTC.

The chain employs TRBV19 and TRBJ2-7, with unresolved D. Trimming took 5 bases from V and 2 from J, leaving 16 bases between them. CDR1 is LNHDA, CDR2 SQIVND, per germline (reference sequence). The CDR3 has 15 residues. Here the CDR3 reads CASSLGPSDPYEQYF. CDR3 in DNA: TGTGCCAGTAGTCTGGGCCCCAGCGATCCCTACGAGCAGTACTTC.

CDR3 in amino acids: CASSLEPDGPETQYF. CDR3 bases: TGTGCCAGCAGCTTGGAGCCGGACGGCCCTGAGACCCAGTACTTC. J is TRBJ2-5 and V is TRBV11-3, with D unclear. The germline CDR1 and CDR2 sequences are SGHNT and YENEEA. V was shortened by 3 bases and J by 5 bases, with 16 bases between the two germline ends. The CDR3 is 15 amino acids.

The chain links TRBV11-3 to TRBJ1-1; the D gene is possibly TRBD1 (6 bases). The V end was cut by 5 bases, the J end by 1 base, with 17 bases between. The CDR3 is 16 amino acids. Germline V lookup: CDR1 SGHNT, CDR2 YENEEA. DNA of the CDR3: TGTGCCAGCAGCCAAGCCACGACAGGAGCGAACACTGAAGCTTTCTTT. Encoded protein: CASSQATTGANTEAFF.

This chain links TRBV6-8 with TRBJ1-5, with unresolved D. The CDR3 length is 14 residues. From germline, CDR1 is MNHGY and CDR2 SAAAGT. The V gene lost 5 bases and the J gene lost 4 bases, with 12 bases spanning the gap. The CDR3 coding sequence is TGTGCCAGCAGTGTCTATGAGCGGAATCAGCCCCAGCATTTT. It specifies CASSVYERNQPQHF.

This rearrangement joins TRBV15 to TRBJ2-3; D may be TRBD2 (5 bases). V lost 0 bases, J lost 5 bases, and 9 bases lay in between. The CDR3 is 14 amino acids. Germline-derived CDR1 and CDR2 are LNHNV and YYDKDF (reference sequence). CDR3 sequence: CATSRDEGGDTQYF. The CDR3 DNA is TGTGCCACCAGCAGAGATGAAGGAGGAGATACGCAGTATTTT. Full variable domain (remainder filled in from reference TRBV15 and TRBJ2-3): DAMVIQNPRYQVTQFGKPVTLSCSQTLNHNVMYWYQQKSSQAPKLLFHYYDKDFNNEADTPDNFQSRRPNTSFCFLDIRSPGLGDTAMYLCATSRDEGGDTQYFGPGTRLTVL.

The chain is built from TRBV2 and TRBJ1-3; possible D gene TRBD1, 5 bases. With 6 bases removed from V and 5 bases from J, the gap between germline ends came to 17 bases. Per germline, CDR1 SNHLY and CDR2 FYNNEI. This CDR3 has 15 amino acids. This CDR3 reads CASSSLVRDRNTIYF. The CDR3 DNA follows: TGTGCCAGCAGCTCTTTGGTCAGGGATAGAAACACCATATATTTT.

This clone has a handful of counts. CDR3 bases: TGTGCCAGCAGCTTTGGTAGGAGAACCACAGATACGCAGTATTTT. Translation gives CASSFGRRTTDTQYF. The chain uses TRBV11-3 and TRBJ2-3; D ambiguous. This CDR3 comprises 15 residues. Germline V gene lookup returns CDR1 SGHNT and CDR2 YENEEA. V was trimmed by 3 bases and J by 2 bases, leaving 12 bases between them.

The table lists this clone with a count of one. The chain uses TRBV19 and TRBJ2-1, with a weak D call TRBD2 (6 bases). The V gene lost 6 bases and the J gene lost 3 bases, with 15 bases spanning the gap. Germline V gene lookup returns CDR1 LNHDA and CDR2 SQIVND (reference sequence). This CDR3 is built from 15 residues. CDR3 sequence (DNA): TGTGCCAGTAGGCCCCAGCGGGCAGACTACAATGAGCAGTTCTTC. This gives the protein CASRPQRADYNEQFF.